A single sample is the source of the 15 T cell receptor beta chains below, sequenced in a study of shared clonotypes between healthy human individuals. The table came from immunoSEQ multiplex PCR; TCRdb's copy has only in-frame clones and leaves some out. The table includes about 480,000 clones, 70% to 80% detected once. What was sequenced was PBMCs. Receptor source: a woman aged 40 to 55 in good health. Some clones in this sample may be carry-over from other donors' samples.

This chain connects TRBV11-2 to TRBJ2-2; 11 nucleotides agree with TRBD1. Trimming at V came to 3 bases and at J to 8 bases, leaving 2 bases not matched to a gene. Germline lookup yields CDR1 SGHAT and CDR2 FQNNGV. CDR3 length: 14 amino acids. The CDR3 reads CASSFGQGAGELFF. CDR3 sequence (DNA): TGTGCCAGCAGCTTCGGACAGGGGGCAGGGGAGCTGTTTTTT. Full variable domain (rest looked up from reference TRBV11-2 and TRBJ2-2): EAGVAQSPRYKIIEKRQSVAFWCNPISGHATLYWYQQILGQGPKLLIQFQNNGVVDDSQLPKDRFSAERLKGVDSTLKIQPAKLEDSAVYLCASSFGQGAGELFFGEGSRLTVL.

The V call is TRBV5-1, the J call TRBJ2-3, with 8 bases fitting TRBD2. V gave up 0 bases and J gave up 0 bases; unmatched junction bases: 6. The CDR3 has 17 amino acids. The germline V gene encodes CDR1 SGHRS and CDR2 YFSETQ. The CDR3 DNA is TGCGCCAGCAGCTTGGGACTAGCGATTACTAGCACAGATACGCAGTATTTT. Protein: CASSLGLAITSTDTQYF.

Comments on this clone: Only one base separates this from a far larger clonotype, so it likely reflects a read error. Other DNA sequences in the sample encode the same CDR3. V is TRBV5-1 and J is TRBJ2-5; D perhaps matches TRBD1 (5 bases). This CDR3 has 13 amino acids. Germline values: CDR1 SGHRS, CDR2 YFSETQ. DNA for the CDR3: TGCGCCAGTAGCTTCGGTGGGGCGGAGACCCAGTACTTC. Encoded protein: CASSFGGAETQYF.

The chain employs TRBV27 and TRBJ1-2, with 12 positions matching TRBD1. Germline V CDR1 and CDR2: MNHEY, SMNVEV (reference sequence). With V trimmed by 6 bases and J by 8 bases, 10 bases remained unmatched. This CDR3 region has 15 residues. The CDR3 nucleotides read TGTGCCAGCAGCTCGGGGACAGGGGGCGCGACAGGCTACACCTTC. Protein product: CASSSGTGGATGYTF.

This chain uses TRBV7-2 with TRBJ2-5; 7 bases match TRBD2. This CDR3 region has 15 residues. From germline, CDR1 is SGHTA and CDR2 FQGNSA. V dropped 5 bases and J dropped 5; count of bases not matched to a gene: 11. CDR3 in amino acids: CASSDLGGGLETQYF. For the CDR3, the DNA is TGTGCCAGCAGCGATCTGGGGGGGGGACTGGAGACCCAGTACTTC.

Details on this clone: A far larger clone is a single base away, which makes a read error likely. The gene calls are TRBV4-3 and TRBJ2-3, with no clear D. This CDR3 is built from 15 residues. Germline CDR1 and CDR2: LGHNA and YSLEER. Here the CDR3 DNA reads TGCGTCAGCAGCCAAGAGGCCATTCGCACAGATACGCAGTATTTT. It specifies CVSSQEAIRTDTQYF.

The rearrangement links TRBV19 to TRBJ1-5; 9 bases agree with TRBD1. This CDR3 spans 18 amino acids. The V gene's germline CDR1 is LNHDA and CDR2 SQIVND (reference sequence). Unmatched junction bases numbered 11, after V lost 3 bases and J lost 2 bases. DNA for the CDR3: TGTGCCAGTAGTATCTCGCGGGGGACAGGGATTCGCAATCAGCCCCAGCATTTT. Translated: CASSISRGTGIRNQPQHF.

This chain uses TRBV10-3 with TRBJ2-7; D remains ambiguous. Germline V gene sequence: CDR1 ENHRY, CDR2 SYGVKD. Trimming left V 5 bases short and J 0 bases short, with 8 bases between. The CDR3 is 13 residues long. CDR3 amino acids: CAISSGFSYEQYF. The CDR3, as DNA: TGTGCCATCAGTAGTGGATTCTCCTACGAGCAGTACTTC.

V and J are TRBV11-3 and TRBJ2-1; D is unclear. Trimming removed 1 base from V and 4 bases from J, with 8 bases in between. This CDR3 region has 14 residues. The germline CDR1 and CDR2 sequences are SGHNT and YENEEA. CDR3 protein: CASSLVASYNEQFF. The CDR3 bases are TGTGCCAGCAGCTTAGTTGCATCATACAATGAGCAGTTCTTC.

The CDR3 reads CAWSSGGRGYTF. The CDR3 coding sequence is TGTGCCTGGAGCTCAGGGGGCCGGGGCTACACCTTC. The chain combines TRBV30 with TRBJ1-2; 8 nucleotides match TRBD1. There are 12 residues in the CDR3. V dropped 3 bases and J dropped 8; count of bases not matched to a gene: 5. The V gene's germline CDR1 is GTSNPN and CDR2 SVGIG (reference sequence).

The V call is TRBV14, the J call TRBJ2-7, with a tentative D call TRBD1 (6 bases). The V end was cut by 0 bases, the J end by 2 bases, with 8 bases between. In germline, CDR1 is SGHDN, CDR2 FVKESK. This CDR3 has 14 residues. CDR3 DNA: TGTGCCAGCAGCCAAGATTGGGGGCCCTACGAGCAGTACTTC. Protein product: CASSQDWGPYEQYF. Full variable domain (remainder filled in from reference TRBV14 and TRBJ2-7): EAGVTQFPSHSVIEKGQTVTLRCDPISGHDNLYWYRRVMGKEIKFLLHFVKESKQDESGMPNNRFLAERTGGTYSTLKVQPAELEDSGVYFCASSQDWGPYEQYFGPGTRLTVT.

J is TRBJ2-3 and V is TRBV28, with D perhaps matching TRBD2 (6 bases). Trimming stripped 5 bases from V and 4 bases from J, with 19 bases between. Germline V CDR1 and CDR2: MDHEN, SYDVKM. The CDR3 has 16 amino acids. The CDR3 DNA reads as TGTGCCAGCAGTAGAGAAACCGGGACTTCTGCAGATACGCAGTATTTT. This codes for CASSRETGTSADTQYF.

This rearrangement joins TRBV10-3 to TRBJ2-5; the match to TRBD1 covers 9 bases. V lost 10 bases and J lost 4; bases outside the gene matches: 7. Germline V gene sequence: CDR1 ENHRY, CDR2 SYGVKD. The CDR3 sequence is 13 residues long. CDR3 nucleotides: TGTGCCACGCAGACAGGGGGGGGAGAGACCCAGTACTTC. It codes for CATQTGGGETQYF.

This rearrangement joins TRBV5-4 to TRBJ2-7; D is ambiguous. CDR3 length: 14 residues. Per the germline V gene, CDR1 is SGHNT and CDR2 is YYREEE (reference sequence). The V gene lost 0 bases and the J gene lost 7 bases, with 14 bases spanning the gap. In DNA form, the CDR3 reads TGTGCCAGCAGCTTGGATGTTACCCTAGGGGAGCAGTACTTC. Its protein is CASSLDVTLGEQYF.

This rearrangement joins TRBV4-3 to TRBJ2-7, with 11 bases that match TRBD1. V lost 1 base, J lost 5 bases, and 13 bases stayed unmatched. CDR3 length equals 18 residues. Germline V lookup: CDR1 LGHNA, CDR2 YSLEER. CDR3: CASSQVPIGQGAFNEQYF. The CDR3, as DNA: TGCGCCAGCAGCCAAGTTCCAATCGGACAGGGGGCTTTCAACGAGCAGTACTTC.